The 18 T cell receptor beta chains below come from one sample, sequenced in a study of blood T cell repertoires in COVID-19. Sequencing used immunoSEQ multiplex PCR; TCRdb keeps in-frame clones, though not all of them. The table has about 210,000 clones, around 81% seen once. What was sequenced was PBMCs or T cells enriched from blood (not recorded which). Every receptor here comes from a young man with acute COVID-19.

The rearrangement links TRBV9 to TRBJ1-2; D is possibly TRBD1 (5 bases). Deletions cut 1 base from V and 3 bases from J, with 10 bases between. The CDR3 runs to 14 residues. Per the germline V gene, CDR1 is SGDLS and CDR2 is YYNGEE. CDR3 region: CASSVHQGDYGYTF. CDR3 nucleotides: TGTGCCAGCAGCGTACACCAAGGGGACTATGGCTACACCTTC.

CDR3 protein: CASSYPGQGNEKLFF. CDR3 bases: TGTGCCAGCAGTTATCCAGGACAGGGGAATGAAAAACTGTTTTTT. The genes are TRBV6-5 and TRBJ1-4, with TRBD1 matching 9 bases. The J segment lost 5 bases and the V segment lost 3 bases, leaving 4 bases of the junction unmatched. Germline V gives CDR1 MNHEY, CDR2 SVGAGI. This CDR3 spans 15 amino acids.

The chain uses TRBV10-2 and TRBJ2-7; 9 bases are shared with TRBD1. Germline V lookup: CDR1 WSHSY, CDR2 SAAADI. This CDR3 comprises 14 residues. Losses at the gene ends were 3 bases for V and 4 bases for J; bases not matched to a gene: 4. CDR3 bases: TGCGCCAGCAGTGACCCGGGACAGGGATACGAGCAGTACTTC. Its translation: CASSDPGQGYEQYF.

CDR3 sequence: CAWGKGGANSPLHF. CDR3 bases: TGTGCCTGGGGTAAGGGAGGGGCGAATTCACCCCTCCACTTT. The gene calls are TRBV30 and TRBJ1-6, with D possibly matching TRBD1 (5 bases). CDR1 GTSNPN and CDR2 SVGIG come from the germline V gene (reference sequence). The CDR3 length is 14 residues. V was clipped by 5 bases and J by 7 bases, with 15 bases between them.

J is TRBJ2-3 and V is TRBV6-5; 11 positions agree with TRBD2. With 8 bases clipped from V and 13 bases from J, the junction kept 14 bases outside the gene matches. This CDR3 region has 14 residues. Germline V gene data show CDR1 as MNHEY and CDR2 as SVGAGI. Here the CDR3 DNA reads TGTGCCAGCCTTAGCGGGGGGGCGGGTAAAGAAGAGTATTTT. It yields the protein CASLSGGAGKEEYF.

The V call is TRBV4-1, the J call TRBJ2-7, with TRBD2 matching 12 bases. The germline CDR1 and CDR2 sequences are MGHRA and YSYEKL. Trimming cost V 0 bases and J 7 bases; bases outside gene matches: 7. The CDR3 loop spans 16 amino acids. The CDR3 DNA reads TGCGCCAGCAGCCAAGATCGTGGACTAGCGGGGTGGGAGCAGTACTTC. This translates into CASSQDRGLAGWEQYF.

This sequence joins TRBV6-1 and TRBJ1-5, with D unresolved. The CDR3 runs to 18 residues. Trimming stripped 3 bases from V and 5 bases from J, with 23 bases between. The V gene's germline CDR1 is MNHNS and CDR2 SASEGT. CDR3 DNA sequence: TGTGCCAGCAGTGATATGGGAGTTGGAGCGCTGTCAGATCAGCCCCAGCATTTT. Translated, it gives CASSDMGVGALSDQPQHF.

The V and J genes are TRBV24-1 and TRBJ2-1, with a weak D call TRBD1 (6 bases). The CDR3 length is 17 residues. CDR1 is KGHDR and CDR2 is SFDVKD in the germline V gene. V was clipped by 4 bases and J by 3 bases, with 18 bases between them. The CDR3 bases are TGTGCCACCAGTGAACCATCGGACAGTACAATCTACAATGAGCAGTTCTTC. It codes for CATSEPSDSTIYNEQFF.

The chain couples TRBV27 to TRBJ2-3; D might be TRBD2 (5 bases). Germline CDR1 and CDR2: MNHEY and SMNVEV (reference sequence). There are 14 residues in the CDR3. The V end was cut by 3 bases, the J end by 0 bases, with 7 bases between. CDR3 DNA sequence: TGTGCCAGCAGTTTGGCGGGCAGCACAGATACGCAGTATTTT. Translation: CASSLAGSTDTQYF.

The chain has TRBV7-2 and TRBJ2-1; 9 bases are shared with TRBD2. Losses at the gene ends were 6 bases for V and 5 bases for J; bases not matched to a gene: 5. Germline CDR1 reads SGHTA; CDR2 reads FQGNSA. CDR3 length: 14 amino acids. CDR3 sequence (DNA): TGTGCCAGCAGACCAAGCGGGGGGCACAATGAGCAGTTCTTC. Translated, it gives CASRPSGGHNEQFF.

This clone has just a few counts. The chain joins TRBV7-2 to TRBJ2-3, with TRBD1 matching over 8 bases. Trimming cost V 1 base and J 2 bases; bases outside gene matches: 2. This CDR3 comprises 15 residues. The germline gives CDR1 SGHTA, CDR2 FQGNSA. The CDR3 sequence: CASSLGTGHTDTQYF. Here the CDR3 DNA reads TGTGCCAGCAGCTTAGGGACAGGGCACACAGATACGCAGTATTTT. Full variable domain (remainder filled in from reference TRBV7-2 and TRBJ2-3): GAGVSQSPSNKVTEKGKDVELRCDPISGHTALYWYRQSLGQGLEFLIYFQGNSAPDKSGLPSDRFSAERTGGSVSTLTIQRTQQEDSAVYLCASSLGTGHTDTQYFGPGTRLTVL.

This clone was detected once. The V gene is TRBV6-4, the J gene TRBJ2-1, with D possibly matching TRBD2 (5 bases). The CDR3 contains 14 residues. Germline V gene lookup returns CDR1 MRHNA and CDR2 SNTAGT. V lost 6 bases to trimming and J lost 3 bases, with 12 bases between them. CDR3 sequence: CASSLYSGYNEQFF. CDR3 nucleotides: TGTGCCAGCAGCTTGTACAGCGGCTACAATGAGCAGTTCTTC.

The V and J genes are TRBV3-1 (or the pseudogene TRBV3-2) and TRBJ1-2, with D unclear. From germline, CDR1 is LGHDT and CDR2 YNNKEL (reference sequence). The ends were cut back, 7 bases at V and 2 bases at J, with 11 bases in the middle. The CDR3 sequence is 13 residues long. CDR3 sequence: CASTPRSNYGYTF. CDR3 in DNA: TGTGCCAGCACCCCACGGTCAAACTATGGCTACACCTTC.

Only one count was recorded for this clone. CDR3 loop: CASSSVGGRVGNRDNEQFF. The CDR3 coding sequence is TGCGCCAGCAGCTCAGTTGGCGGCAGGGTAGGCAATAGGGACAATGAGCAGTTCTTC. The chain has TRBV5-1 and TRBJ2-1; TRBD1 might be the D (5 bases). The CDR3 covers 19 residues. Looked up from germline, CDR1 is SGHRS and CDR2 is YFSETQ. The V and J ends lost 3 bases and 5 bases respectively, with 27 bases between them.

The rearrangement links TRBV5-4 to TRBJ2-1, with TRBD2 as a possible D gene (6 bases). Trimming removed 4 bases at V and 8 bases at J, with 13 bases between. This CDR3 has 13 residues. Germline V CDR1 and CDR2: SGHNT, YYREEE (reference sequence). The CDR3 is CASSRPGADEQFF. CDR3 DNA sequence: TGTGCCAGCAGCAGACCGGGAGCGGATGAGCAGTTCTTC.

The V call is TRBV2, the J call TRBJ2-2; weak D call: TRBD1 (7 bases). The V gene lost 5 bases and the J gene lost 6 bases, with 13 bases spanning the gap. Germline V gene data show CDR1 as SNHLY and CDR2 as FYNNEI. This CDR3 comprises 14 residues. The chain's CDR3 is CASSRQGGAGELFF. CDR3 DNA sequence: TGTGCCAGCAGTAGACAGGGAGGAGCCGGGGAGCTGTTTTTT.

The chain uses TRBV5-1 and TRBJ2-3, with D possibly TRBD1 on 5 matching bases. From germline, CDR1 is SGHRS and CDR2 YFSETQ. Deletions cut 1 base from V and 0 bases from J, with 9 bases between. The CDR3 has 15 amino acids. This CDR3 reads CASSLLGASTDTQYF. CDR3 nucleotide sequence: TGCGCCAGCAGCTTGCTAGGGGCAAGCACAGATACGCAGTATTTT.

This chain joins TRBV7-2 and TRBJ1-2; 11 bases agree with TRBD1. The CDR3 length is 15 residues. V gave up 5 bases and J gave up 8 bases; unmatched junction bases: 10. Germline assignment: CDR1 SGHTA and CDR2 FQGNSA. The CDR3 nucleotides are TGTGCCAGCAGCACAGGACAGGGGGCCTCGATAGGCTACACCTTC. Translated, it gives CASSTGQGASIGYTF.